This T cell receptor beta chain appears in the sequencing data of a study of blood T cell repertoires in COVID-19 (dated by TCRdb to 2020 to 2021). At the level of the whole study: Samples from collaborators originated in the United States, Italy and Spain and spanned both the acute and convalescent phases of COVID-19. The material from the prospective study consisted of cDNA or gDNA derived from T cells, B-cell-depleted T cells, or PBMCs. A de-identified subject ID, COVID-19 status, age in years and sex were almost always included in the sample metadata. Where available, HLA class I and class II types were taken from metadata supplied by the sample provider and were not determined by assay-based typing. Subjects who had been exposed to COVID-19, were actively infected with it, or had recovered from it provided the deeply sampled blood TCRbeta repertoires that made up the dataset. The samples were drawn from two sources: the first 160 participants of the ongoing ImmuneRACE study, and 1,200 or so subjects contributed by 6 global collaborators. The repertoires were made available in a free public database intended to serve as a resource for research on the immune response to SARS-CoV-2. General findings and caveats noted by the study authors: How much clinical and demographic metadata was included differed by source and by participant, and the metadata was provided uncurated.

TCRbeta CDR3 regions were amplified from genomic DNA by means of the immunoSEQ Assay, a bias-controlled multiplex PCR. Per the authors' processing: Within the assay, amplification of reference gene primers was used to estimate how many nucleated cells each sample contained. To quantify the absolute abundance of each unique TCRbeta CDR3 rearrangement, sequence reads were collapsed and filtered. Productive Simpson clonality was computed per sample as the square root of Simpson's diversity index over productive rearrangements. Here the immuneACCESS table is served through TCRdb, limited to in-frame sequences with V and J called. Missing clones are a known gap in these copies; in checked studies unresolved V genes cover under half, and the rest lacks a known reason. V and J calls and clone size are given by that table; D and trimming were obtained from the DNA. This sample holds hundreds of thousands of clones; 89% were observed only once. More than 1% of the sample comes from the top ten.

As for this clone: This receptor's antigen is unknown. An end of the junction does not agree with germline; a read error may underlie this.

Whole blood was collected in K2EDTA tubes by collaborating institutions according to the institutions' own protocols. Collaborator samples were shipped for TCRbeta analysis as frozen whole blood, isolated PBMCs, or DNA extracted from either sample type. Looking up the germline V gene yields CDR1 MNHGY and CDR2 SAAAGT. The CDR3, from cysteine to phenylalanine, totals 10 residues. The sequence is cut down to CDR3 DNA, 30 bases in frame from base 1. Material for sequencing was peripheral blood. The sequence derives from a man aged 35 to 55 with acute or convalescent COVID-19. The sequence is built from TRBV6-8 and TRBJ1-1, with the identity of the D gene unclear. The CDR3 protein sequence reads: CASSRPRGIF. DNA sequence: TGTGCCAGCAGTCGCCCCAGAGGGATTTTT.